Presented here are 5 T cell receptor beta chains from one specimen sequenced in a study of cytomegalovirus exposure and HLA in healthy donors. 60 Vbeta and 13 Jbeta primers were used in PCR. Profiling relied on immunoSEQ multiplex PCR, and the TCRdb table lists in-frame clones only, not all of them. The data show 100,000 or so clones, with around 75% seen just once and approximately 1.3% held by the top ten. Sequencing was performed on PBMCs. These receptors came from a man aged 40-55 years in good health and CMV-seronegative.

The chain uses TRBV7-2 and TRBJ2-1, with 9 bases that match TRBD1. Per the germline V gene, CDR1 is SGHTA and CDR2 is FQGNSA. The length of the CDR3 is 18 residues. Trimming cost V 5 bases and J 3 bases; bases outside gene matches: 14. The CDR3 DNA is TGTGCCAGCAGCCCGGGACAGGGTTCGGGAGCCCGCTACAATGAGCAGTTCTTC. This sequence encodes CASSPGQGSGARYNEQFF.

This clone was seen only a few times. The V and J genes are TRBV19 and TRBJ2-2; TRBD1 is a possible D gene (6 bases). The CDR3 covers 16 residues. V was trimmed by 0 bases and J by 4 bases, leaving 12 bases between them. Germline V gene lookup returns CDR1 LNHDA and CDR2 SQIVND (reference sequence). Written as DNA, the CDR3 is TGTGCCAGTAGTATAGAGTACAGGGAGAGCACCGGGGAGCTGTTTTTT. This sequence encodes CASSIEYRESTGELFF.

This clone was recorded only once. The chain's CDR3 is CASSQEGAGPTYNEQFF. Written as DNA, the CDR3 is TGTGCCAGCAGCCAAGAGGGCGCGGGGCCAACCTACAATGAGCAGTTCTTC. The V and J genes are TRBV4-2 and TRBJ2-1, with D possibly being TRBD2 (6 bases). CDR3 length: 17 amino acids. CDR1 and CDR2 (germline): LGHNA, YNFKEQ. V was trimmed by 0 bases and J by 2 bases, leaving 14 bases between them.

The chain combines TRBV19 with TRBJ1-1, with a tentative D call TRBD1 (5 bases). Germline V gene sequence: CDR1 LNHDA, CDR2 SQIVND (reference sequence). The CDR3 has 15 amino acids. The ends were cut back, 8 bases at V and 1 base at J, with 17 bases in the middle. As DNA, the CDR3 is TGTGCCAGTTTAGACAGCGCCCTCGGGAACACTGAAGCTTTCTTT. This sequence encodes CASLDSALGNTEAFF.

The V gene is TRBV6-5, the J gene TRBJ2-4; D possibly corresponds to TRBD2 (5 bases). Trimming removed 4 bases from V and 4 bases from J, with 14 bases in between. This CDR3 is built from 15 residues. In germline, CDR1 is MNHEY, CDR2 SVGAGI. CDR3 DNA sequence: TGTGCCAGCAGTTCCCATTCGGGGAAGAAAAACATTCAGTACTTC. Protein sequence: CASSSHSGKKNIQYF.